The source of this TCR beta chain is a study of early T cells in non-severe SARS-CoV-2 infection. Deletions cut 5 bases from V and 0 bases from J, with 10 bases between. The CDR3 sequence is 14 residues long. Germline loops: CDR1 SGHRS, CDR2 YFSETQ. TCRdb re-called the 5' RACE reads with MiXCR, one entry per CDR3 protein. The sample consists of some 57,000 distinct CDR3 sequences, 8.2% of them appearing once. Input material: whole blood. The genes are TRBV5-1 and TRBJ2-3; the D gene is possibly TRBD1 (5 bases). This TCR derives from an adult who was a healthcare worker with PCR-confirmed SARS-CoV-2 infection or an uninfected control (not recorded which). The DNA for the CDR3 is TGCGCCAGCAGGCTACAGGAGAGCACAGATACGCAGTATTTT. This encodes CASRLQESTDTQYF.